The T cell receptor (beta chain) under discussion was sequenced for a study of T cells in tuberculosis. Data came from immunoSEQ multiplex PCR; TCRdb stores just in-frame clones and leaves some out. The table has around 45,000 clones, roughly 94% seen once; the top ten hold under 2%. The CDR3 is 14 amino acids. V was shortened by 0 bases and J by 4 bases, with 9 bases between the two germline ends. CDR1 and CDR2 (germline): MGHRA, YSYEKL. This clonotype was sampled from a donor aged 5 to 30 with latent tuberculosis or without tuberculosis infection. Some clones in this sample may be carry-over from other donors' samples. Input material: PBMCs. The chain employs TRBV4-1 and TRBJ1-1, with a weak D call TRBD1 (5 bases). For the CDR3, the DNA is TGCGCCAGCAGCCAAGATCGCGGGGGCACTGAAGCTTTCTTT. It encodes CASSQDRGGTEAFF.